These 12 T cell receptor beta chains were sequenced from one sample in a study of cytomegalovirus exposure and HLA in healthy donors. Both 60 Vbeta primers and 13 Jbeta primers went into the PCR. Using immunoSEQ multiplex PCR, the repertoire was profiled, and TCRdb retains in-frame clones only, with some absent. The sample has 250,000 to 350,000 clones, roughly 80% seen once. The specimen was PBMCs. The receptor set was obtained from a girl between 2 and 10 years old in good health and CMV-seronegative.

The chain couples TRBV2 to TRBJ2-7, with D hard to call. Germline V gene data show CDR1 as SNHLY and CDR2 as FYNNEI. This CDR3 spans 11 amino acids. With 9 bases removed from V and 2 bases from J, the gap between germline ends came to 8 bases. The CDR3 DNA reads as TGTGCCAGTATGGCAACCTACGAGCAGTACTTC. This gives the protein CASMATYEQYF. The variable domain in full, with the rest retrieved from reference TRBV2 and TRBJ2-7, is EPEVTQTPSHQVTQMGQEVILRCVPISNHLYFYWYRQILGQKVEFLVSFYNNEISEKSEIFDDQFSVERPDGSNFTLKIRSTKLEDSAMYFCASMATYEQYFGPGTRLTVT.

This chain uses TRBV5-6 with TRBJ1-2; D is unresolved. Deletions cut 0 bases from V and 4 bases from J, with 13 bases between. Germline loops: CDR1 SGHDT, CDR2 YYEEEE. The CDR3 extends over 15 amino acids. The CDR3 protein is CASSLGFDTAYGYTF. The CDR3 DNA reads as TGTGCCAGCAGCTTGGGTTTTGACACAGCCTATGGCTACACCTTC.

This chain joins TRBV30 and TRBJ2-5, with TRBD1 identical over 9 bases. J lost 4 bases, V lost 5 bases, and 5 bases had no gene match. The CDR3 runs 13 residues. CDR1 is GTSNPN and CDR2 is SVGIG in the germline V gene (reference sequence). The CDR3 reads CAWANRGRETQYF. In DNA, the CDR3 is TGTGCCTGGGCAAACAGGGGGCGAGAGACCCAGTACTTC. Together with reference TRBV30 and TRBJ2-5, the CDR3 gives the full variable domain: SQTIHQWPATLVQPVGSPLSLECTVEGTSNPNLYWYRQAAGRGLQLLFYSVGIGQISSEVPQNLSASRPQDRQFILSSKKLLLSDSGFYLCAWANRGRETQYFGPGTRLLVL.

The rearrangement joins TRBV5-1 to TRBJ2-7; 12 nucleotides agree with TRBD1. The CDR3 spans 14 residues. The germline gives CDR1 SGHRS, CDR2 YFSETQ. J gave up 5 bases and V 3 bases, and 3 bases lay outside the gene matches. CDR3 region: CASSSGQGAHEQYF. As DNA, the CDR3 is TGCGCCAGCAGCTCGGGACAGGGGGCTCACGAGCAGTACTTC.

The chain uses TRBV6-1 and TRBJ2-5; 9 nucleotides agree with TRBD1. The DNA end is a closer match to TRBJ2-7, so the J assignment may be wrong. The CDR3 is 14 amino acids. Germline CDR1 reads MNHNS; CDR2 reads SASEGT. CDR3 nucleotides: TGTGCCAGCAGTTTGCGGGACAGGGTCTACGAGCAGTACTTC. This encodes CASSLRDRVYEQYF.

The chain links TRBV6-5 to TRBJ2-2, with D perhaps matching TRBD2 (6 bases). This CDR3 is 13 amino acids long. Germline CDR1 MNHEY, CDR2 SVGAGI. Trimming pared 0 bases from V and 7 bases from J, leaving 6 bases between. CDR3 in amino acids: CASSYSGGGELFF. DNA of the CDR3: TGTGCCAGCAGTTACTCGGGGGGCGGGGAGCTGTTTTTT.

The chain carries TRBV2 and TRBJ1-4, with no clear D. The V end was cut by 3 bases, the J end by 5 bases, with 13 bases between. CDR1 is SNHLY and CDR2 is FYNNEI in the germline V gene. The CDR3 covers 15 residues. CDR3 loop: CASSDEFIPNEKLFF. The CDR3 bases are TGTGCCAGCAGTGACGAGTTTATCCCGAATGAAAAACTGTTTTTT.

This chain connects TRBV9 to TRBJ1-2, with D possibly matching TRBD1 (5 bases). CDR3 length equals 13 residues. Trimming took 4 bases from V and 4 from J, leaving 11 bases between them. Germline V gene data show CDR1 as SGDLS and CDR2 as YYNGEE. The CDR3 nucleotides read TGTGCCAGCAGCCCACAGGAGAGCTATGGCTACACCTTC. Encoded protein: CASSPQESYGYTF.

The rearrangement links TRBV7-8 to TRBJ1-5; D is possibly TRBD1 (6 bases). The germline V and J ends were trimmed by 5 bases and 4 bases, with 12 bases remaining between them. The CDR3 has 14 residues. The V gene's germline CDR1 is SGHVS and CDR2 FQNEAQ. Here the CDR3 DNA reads TGTGCCAGCAGCCTATGGACAGAAAATCAGCCCCAGCATTTT. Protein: CASSLWTENQPQHF.

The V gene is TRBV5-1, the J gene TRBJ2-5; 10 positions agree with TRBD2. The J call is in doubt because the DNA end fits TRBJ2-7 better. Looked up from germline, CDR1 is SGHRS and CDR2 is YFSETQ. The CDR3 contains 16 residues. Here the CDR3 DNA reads TGCGCCAGCAGCTTGGAGAGCGGGAGGGGATACTACGAGCAGTACTTC. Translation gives CASSLESGRGYYEQYF.

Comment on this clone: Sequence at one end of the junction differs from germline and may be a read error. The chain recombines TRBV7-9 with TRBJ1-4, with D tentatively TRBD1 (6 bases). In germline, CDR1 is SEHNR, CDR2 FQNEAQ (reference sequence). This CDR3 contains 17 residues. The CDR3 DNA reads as TGTTCCAGCAGCCCCCAGAACATACAGGGTTCTCGTGAAAAACTGTTTTTT. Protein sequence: CSSSPQNIQGSREKLFF.

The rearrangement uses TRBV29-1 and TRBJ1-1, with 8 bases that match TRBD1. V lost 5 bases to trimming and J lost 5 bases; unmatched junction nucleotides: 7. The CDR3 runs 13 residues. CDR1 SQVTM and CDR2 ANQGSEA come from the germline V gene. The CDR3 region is CSVWTGRNTEAFF. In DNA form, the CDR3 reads TGCAGCGTTTGGACAGGGCGGAATACTGAAGCTTTCTTT.